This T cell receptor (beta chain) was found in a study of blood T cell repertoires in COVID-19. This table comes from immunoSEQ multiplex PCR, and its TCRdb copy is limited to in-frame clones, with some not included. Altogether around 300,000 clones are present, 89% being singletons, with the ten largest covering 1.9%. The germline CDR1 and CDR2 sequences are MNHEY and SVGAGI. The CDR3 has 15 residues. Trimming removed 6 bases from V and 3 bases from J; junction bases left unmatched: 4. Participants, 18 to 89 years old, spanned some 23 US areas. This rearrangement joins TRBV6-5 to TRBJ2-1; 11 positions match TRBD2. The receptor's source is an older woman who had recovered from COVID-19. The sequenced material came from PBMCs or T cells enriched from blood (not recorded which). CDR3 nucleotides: TGTGCCAGCAGCTTTACTAGCGGGAGCTACAATGAGCAGTTCTTC. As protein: CASSFTSGSYNEQFF.